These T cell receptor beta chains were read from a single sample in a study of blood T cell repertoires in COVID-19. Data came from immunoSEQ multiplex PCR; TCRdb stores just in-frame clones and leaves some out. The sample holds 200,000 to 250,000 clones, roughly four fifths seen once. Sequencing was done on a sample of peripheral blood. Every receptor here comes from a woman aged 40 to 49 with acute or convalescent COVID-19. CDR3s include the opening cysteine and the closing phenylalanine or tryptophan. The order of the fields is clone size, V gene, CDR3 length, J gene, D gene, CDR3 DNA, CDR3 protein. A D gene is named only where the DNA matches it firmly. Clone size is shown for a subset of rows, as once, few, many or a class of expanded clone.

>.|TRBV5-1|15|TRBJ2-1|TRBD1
TGCGCCAGCAGCATAGGACAGGTGGCGGGTAATGAGCAGTTCTTC
CASSIGQVAGNEQFF
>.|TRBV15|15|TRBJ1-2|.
TGTGCCACCAGCAGAGATCGGCAGGTCCCCGGAGGCTACACCTTC
CATSRDRQVPGGYTF
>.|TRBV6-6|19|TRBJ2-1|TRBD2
TGTGCCAGCAGTCCCACTCCCGGGACTAGCGGGAGTCCATACAATGAGCAGTTCTTC
CASSPTPGTSGSPYNEQFF
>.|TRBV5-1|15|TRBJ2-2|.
TGCGCCAGCAGCTTGGTTGTCTCGAACACCGGGGAGCTGTTTTTT
CASSLVVSNTGELFF
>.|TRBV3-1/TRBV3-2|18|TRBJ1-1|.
TGTGCCAGCAGCCAAGATCCCGGGACACGAGAAAGGTCGATTGAAGCTTTCTTT
CASSQDPGTRERSIEAFF
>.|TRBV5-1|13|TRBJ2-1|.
TGCGCCAGCAGCCCCACCTGGGAGGCTGAGCAGTTCTTC
CASSPTWEAEQFF
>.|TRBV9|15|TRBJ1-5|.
TGTGCCAGCAGCCAGGGGTGGGATAGCAATCAGCCCCAGCATTTT
CASSQGWDSNQPQHF
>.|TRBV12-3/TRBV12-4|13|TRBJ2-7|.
TGTGCCAGCAGTTTCAGACTAGCCTACGAGCAGTACTTC
CASSFRLAYEQYF
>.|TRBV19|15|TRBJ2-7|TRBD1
TGTGCCAGTAGCTGGGGGGGACAGGGATACTACGAGCAGTACTTC
CASSWGGQGYYEQYF
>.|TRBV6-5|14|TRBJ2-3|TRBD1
TGTGCCATTACAGGGGGGATGTTACGGGATACGCAGTATTTT
CAITGGMLRDTQYF
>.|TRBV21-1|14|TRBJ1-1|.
TGTGCCAGCAGCGGAACTAAAACTAACACTGAAGCTTTCTTT
CASSGTKTNTEAFF
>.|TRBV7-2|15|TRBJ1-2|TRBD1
TGTGCCAGCAGCCGGCCAGACAGGGCTAACTATGGCTACACCTTC
CASSRPDRANYGYTF
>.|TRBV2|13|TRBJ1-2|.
TGTGCCAGCAGTAAACAGCAGTCCTATGGCTACACCTTC
CASSKQQSYGYTF
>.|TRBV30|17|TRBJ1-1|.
TGTGCCTGGAGTGTACCCGGAGGAGGGTTGGAAAGGACTGAAGCTTTCTTT
CAWSVPGGGLERTEAFF
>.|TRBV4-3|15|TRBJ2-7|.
TGCGCCAGCAGCCGAAGCCGGGACATTGGCTACGAGCAGTACTTC
CASSRSRDIGYEQYF
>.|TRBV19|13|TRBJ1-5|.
TGTGCCAGTAAATACGGGAGCAATCAGCCCCAGCATTTT
CASKYGSNQPQHF
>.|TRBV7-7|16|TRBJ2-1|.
TGTGCCAGCAGCCCTTCCGGCCTGGGGGGATACAATGAGCAGTTCTTC
CASSPSGLGGYNEQFF
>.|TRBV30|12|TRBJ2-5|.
TGTGCCTGGAGTATCGGGTTGGTTGACCAGTACTTC
CAWSIGLVDQYF
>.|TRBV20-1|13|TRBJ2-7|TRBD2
TGCAGTGCGAGTATAGCGGGGTCCTACGAGCAGTACTTC
CSASIAGSYEQYF
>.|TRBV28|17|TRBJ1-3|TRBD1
TGTGCCAGCAGTTTTCCCCGGGCAGGGGGCTTTGGAAACACCATATATTTT
CASSFPRAGGFGNTIYF
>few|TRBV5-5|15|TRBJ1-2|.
TGTGCCAGCAGCTTGGACGTGCTGGACATTGATGGCTACACCTTC
CASSLDVLDIDGYTF
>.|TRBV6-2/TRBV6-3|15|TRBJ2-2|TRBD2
TGTGCCAGCAGTACTAGCGGGACGAACACCGGGGAGCTGTTTTTT
CASSTSGTNTGELFF
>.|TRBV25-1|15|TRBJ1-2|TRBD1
TGTGCCAGCAGCTCGACAGGGGGCTTGAACTATGGCTACACCTTC
CASSSTGGLNYGYTF
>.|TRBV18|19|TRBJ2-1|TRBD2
TGTGCCAGCTCACCACGGCAGAACCCTAGCGGGCTTACCTACAATGAGCAGTTCTTC
CASSPRQNPSGLTYNEQFF
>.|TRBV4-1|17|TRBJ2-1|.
TGCGCCAGCAGCCAAGGGGCGGGGCCAGAGTACTACAATGAGCAGTTCTTC
CASSQGAGPEYYNEQFF
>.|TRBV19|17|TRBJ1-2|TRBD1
TGTGCCAGTACGGGGGACAGTAGGCCCCAGTGGGCCTATGGCTACACCTTC
CASTGDSRPQWAYGYTF
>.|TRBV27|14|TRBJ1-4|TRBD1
TGTGCCAGCAGGTCCAGGGGGCGCGGTGAAAAACTGTTTTTT
CASRSRGRGEKLFF
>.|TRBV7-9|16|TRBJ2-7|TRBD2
TGTGCCAGCAGCTTAGCGCCTAGCGGAAGATCCGTAGAGCAGTACTTC
CASSLAPSGRSVEQYF
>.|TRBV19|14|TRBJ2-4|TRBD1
TGTGCCAGTGACAGGGGGCAGGCCAAAAACATTCAGTACTTC
CASDRGQAKNIQYF
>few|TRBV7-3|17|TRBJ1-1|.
TGTGCCAGCAGTTTAACCCCCGTGACAGGAGTGAACACTGAAGCTTTCTTT
CASSLTPVTGVNTEAFF
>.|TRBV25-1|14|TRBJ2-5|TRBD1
TGTGCCAGCAGTAGACAGGGGCAAATGGAGACCCAGTACTTC
CASSRQGQMETQYF
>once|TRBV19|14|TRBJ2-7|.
TGTGCCAGTAGTAACCCAGGGGTACCCTACGAGCAGTACTTC
CASSNPGVPYEQYF
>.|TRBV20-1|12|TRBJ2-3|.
TGCAGTGCTAGTAGGGGCATTGGTACGCAGTATTTT
CSASRGIGTQYF
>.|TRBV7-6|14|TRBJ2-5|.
TGTGCCAGCAGCTTAGGGGGCCCAAAAGAGACCCAGTACTTC
CASSLGGPKETQYF
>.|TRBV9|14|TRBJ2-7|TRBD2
TGTGCCAGCAGCGCTTCTAGCGGAGCCTACGAGCAGTACTTC
CASSASSGAYEQYF
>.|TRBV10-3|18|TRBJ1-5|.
TGTGCCATCAGTGACGAACGGGGTTATAGAAATAGCAATCAGCCCCAGCATTTT
CAISDERGYRNSNQPQHF
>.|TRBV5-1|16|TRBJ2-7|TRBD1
TGCGCCAGCAGCTTTCAACACAGGGGGCTAGGTTACGAGCAGTACTTC
CASSFQHRGLGYEQYF
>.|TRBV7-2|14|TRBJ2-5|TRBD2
TGTGCCAGCAGCCACGGGACTAGTGTAGAGACCCAGTACTTC
CASSHGTSVETQYF